This T cell receptor beta chain was observed in a study of T cell responses to AZD1222 COVID-19 vaccine. Study-wide context: Combined were second doses at about 4 or about 12 weeks. General study findings and limits: Once two AZD1222 doses were given, Spike-specific TCR breadth and depth went up. Clonal diversity was possibly underestimated; the donors were predominantly white British and more often female. Unmutated regions of variants are reportedly targeted by nearly half of spike-specific TCRs.

The data were produced by immunoSEQ multiplex PCR, yet TCRdb's version contains in-frame clones alone and is incomplete. Among around 180,000 clones, 70% to 90% were seen once, and the ten largest hold approximately 0.49%. With regard to this clone: Its antigen is currently unknown.

The material was peripheral blood, obtained on day 0 of AZD1222 vaccination. This clonotype was sampled from an adult in good health.

CDR3 sequence: CASKSGTGVWNIQYF. The CDR3 coding sequence is TGTGCCAGCAAATCCGGGACAGGGGTTTGGAACATTCAGTACTTC. The rearrangement joins TRBV2 to TRBJ2-4; the match to TRBD1 covers 10 bases. CDR1 SNHLY and CDR2 FYNNEI come from the germline V gene. This CDR3 has 15 amino acids. With V trimmed by 7 bases and J by 7 bases, 10 bases remained unmatched.